This T cell receptor beta chain was sequenced in a study of read filtering for tumor transcriptome and immune sequencing. Overall study: The cohort had more than 16 men and under 15 women aged about 47 to 80, mean roughly 71 years.

Germline-derived CDR1 and CDR2 are SQVTM and ANQGSEA. Trimming took 4 bases from V and 0 from J, leaving 2 bases between them. This CDR3 region has 11 residues. This clonotype came up many times. The antigen remains undetermined. Study findings and constraints: IR-seq and RNA-seq agreed better without single-read clonotypes. Approximately 82% of IR-seq clonotypes had a single read, yet these held around 3.3% of reads.

Molecular barcoded adaptors covering alpha/delta and beta/gamma chains were used on approximately 400 ng RNA. TCRdb recomputed calls from the reads with MiXCR, one row per CDR3 protein. Among tens of thousands of distinct CDR3 sequences listed, 20% to 25% were seen once. The sample was a population of CD138-negative cells sorted from bone marrow. The V and J genes are TRBV29-1 and TRBJ2-3; D uncertain. This clonotype was sampled from a donor at least 40 years old with multiple myeloma. The CDR3 sequence is CSVGSTDTQYF. The DNA of the CDR3 is TGCAGCGTTGGCAGCACAGATACGCAGTATTTT.